These 17 T cell receptor beta chains came from one sample sequenced in a study of Graves' ophthalmopathy and Graves' hyperthyroidism (dated by TCRdb to the late 2010s). Sequencing used an Illumina HiSeq 2000. For repertoire sequencing, the TCR beta CDR3 regions were amplified from RNA transcripts. HTBI primers and the Qiagen OneStep RT-PCR kit were used in a first-round RT-PCR, which was followed by a second-round multiplex PCR, size selection and purification. TCRdb took the public reads, trimmed them with fastp at Q25, ran MiXCR for clone calling and kept in-frame beta chains. A single entry per CDR3 protein holds the most common genes and DNA from its merged rows. The sample records roughly 1.1 million distinct CDR3 sequences, less than 45% of which are singletons. Around 10% of the sample rests with the top ten. Sample: peripheral blood or thyroid tissue (not recorded which). These receptors were taken from an adult man with Graves' hyperthyroidism.

Ten or more counts support this clonotype. This chain joins TRBV20-1 and TRBJ2-5; D possibly corresponds to TRBD1 (7 bases). V was shortened by 4 bases and J by 2 bases, with 14 bases between the two germline ends. Germline loops: CDR1 DFQATT, CDR2 SNEGSKA (reference sequence). The CDR3 totals 14 residues. The CDR3 reads CSAKYQGGQETQYF. The CDR3 bases are TGCAGTGCTAAATATCAGGGGGGACAAGAGACCCAGTACTTC.

The chain carries TRBV2 and TRBJ1-5; the D is unclear. Per the germline V gene, CDR1 is SNHLY and CDR2 is FYNNEI. The CDR3 loop spans 16 amino acids. V lost 3 bases to trimming and J lost 2 bases, with 14 bases between them. The CDR3 here is CASSDLKQQGNQPQHF. CDR3 bases: TGTGCCAGCAGTGATTTGAAACAGCAGGGCAATCAGCCCCAGCATTTT.

This clonotype was seen a few times. V usage is TRBV5-6 and J usage is TRBJ1-3; D is unclear. The germline gives CDR1 SGHDT, CDR2 YYEEEE. CDR3 size: 15 residues. The V and J ends lost 0 bases and 2 bases respectively, with 9 bases between them. The CDR3 region has the DNA TGTGCCAGCAGCTTGGGAAATTCTCCTGGAAACACCATATATTTT. Translation gives CASSLGNSPGNTIYF.

The gene calls are TRBV7-2 and TRBJ2-7; TRBD1 agrees at 10 bases. The CDR3 has 17 amino acids. Germline V gene lookup returns CDR1 SGHTA and CDR2 FQGNSA. The V and J ends lost 3 bases and 0 bases, in that order; junction bases with no gene match: 8. CDR3 in amino acids: CASSFLTGTGASYEQYF. CDR3 coding DNA: TGTGCCAGCAGCTTCCTGACCGGGACAGGGGCCTCCTACGAGCAGTACTTC.

Only a few counts were recorded for this clonotype. The rearrangement links TRBV7-9 to TRBJ1-1, with a weak D call TRBD1 (5 bases). Trimming left V 2 bases short and J 5 bases short, with 12 bases between. Germline CDR1 reads SEHNR; CDR2 reads FQNEAQ (reference sequence). The CDR3 extends over 14 amino acids. CDR3 in amino acids: CASSLQQGGTEAFF. DNA of the CDR3: TGTGCCAGCAGCTTACAGCAGGGAGGTACTGAAGCTTTCTTT.

This clonotype was picked up many times. This sequence joins TRBV19 and TRBJ2-7, with TRBD1 identical over 7 bases. Germline CDR1 is LNHDA and CDR2 is SQIVND (reference sequence). The CDR3 contains 13 residues. V gave up 5 bases and J gave up 2 bases; unmatched junction bases: 3. The CDR3, as DNA: TGTGCCAGTAGTTCCCAGGGGGCCTACGAGCAGTACTTC. Encoded protein: CASSSQGAYEQYF.

This clonotype has just a few counts. The chain links TRBV12-3 or TRBV12-4 to TRBJ1-1; TRBD1 matches at 7 bases. V dropped 3 bases and J dropped 4; count of bases not matched to a gene: 8. There are 15 residues in the CDR3. The CDR3 nucleotides read TGTGCCAGCAGTTTCCTCCGACAGGGCCCCACTGAAGCTTTCTTT. Protein: CASSFLRQGPTEAFF.

This chain links TRBV7-9 with TRBJ1-5; possible D gene TRBD1, 6 bases. The CDR3 is made up of 13 amino acids. CDR1 and CDR2 from the germline V gene are SEHNR and FQNEAQ (reference sequence). With 5 bases removed from V and 14 bases from J, the gap between germline ends came to 19 bases. CDR3 loop: CASSLRTEAYEHF. The CDR3 nucleotides read TGTGCCAGCAGCCTACGGACAGAAGCCTACGAGCATTTT. Together with reference TRBV7-9 and TRBJ1-5, the CDR3 gives the full variable domain: DTGVSQNPRHKITKRGQNVTFRCDPISEHNRLYWYRQTLGQGPEFLTYFQNEAQLEKSRLLSDRFSAERPKGSFSTLEIQRTEQGDSAMYLCASSLRTEAYEHFGDGTRLSIL.

V usage is TRBV10-3 and J usage is TRBJ1-5; D gene uncertain. The V end lost 10 bases, the J end lost 0 bases, and 25 bases lay between the germline ends. Germline V CDR1 and CDR2: ENHRY, SYGVKD. The CDR3 totals 18 residues. This CDR3 is CASSYVLWRGNSNQPQHF. CDR3 coding DNA: TGTGCCAGCAGCTATGTTCTATGGAGAGGTAATAGCAATCAGCCCCAGCATTTT.

This clonotype was observed many times. The chain combines TRBV19 with TRBJ2-7; 9 positions agree with TRBD1. Trimming cost V 4 bases and J 4 bases; bases outside gene matches: 11. This CDR3 has 16 residues. Germline-derived CDR1 and CDR2 are LNHDA and SQIVND (reference sequence). This chain's CDR3 is CASSTNRDREKYEQYF. Here the CDR3 DNA reads TGTGCCAGTAGTACAAACCGGGACAGGGAAAAGTACGAGCAGTACTTC.

The sample holds a few counts of this clonotype. This chain uses TRBV14 with TRBJ2-7; 7 nucleotides agree with TRBD1. V gave up 3 bases and J gave up 0 bases; unmatched junction bases: 11. The CDR3 runs 17 residues. Looked up from germline, CDR1 is SGHDN and CDR2 is FVKESK. CDR3: CASSHPTPGQNSYEQYF. CDR3 in DNA: TGTGCCAGCAGCCACCCAACCCCGGGACAGAACTCCTACGAGCAGTACTTC. The full variable domain, with the rest looked up from reference TRBV14 and TRBJ2-7, is EAGVTQFPSHSVIEKGQTVTLRCDPISGHDNLYWYRRVMGKEIKFLLHFVKESKQDESGMPNNRFLAERTGGTYSTLKVQPAELEDSGVYFCASSHPTPGQNSYEQYFGPGTRLTVT.

V is TRBV7-9 and J is TRBJ2-3; TRBD2 aligns across 12 bases. From germline, CDR1 is SEHNR and CDR2 FQNEAQ (reference sequence). Trimming cost V 5 bases and J 0 bases; bases outside gene matches: 3. This CDR3 is built from 16 residues. The CDR3 loop reads CASSLGTSGSTDTQYF. The CDR3 nucleotides read TGTGCCAGCAGCCTAGGGACTAGCGGGAGCACAGATACGCAGTATTTT.

This clonotype was recorded at least ten times. The CDR3 region is CASSDQTGARDYGYTF. In DNA, the CDR3 is TGTGCCAGCAGTGACCAGACAGGGGCGAGGGACTATGGCTACACCTTC. J is TRBJ1-2 and V is TRBV25-1; 8 nucleotides align to TRBD1. The CDR3 runs 16 residues. Unmatched junction bases numbered 9, after V lost 3 bases and J lost 3 bases. The germline gives CDR1 MGHDK, CDR2 SYGVNS.

The sample holds many counts of this clonotype. The chain carries TRBV24-1 and TRBJ2-7; D might be TRBD1 (5 bases). The germline V gene encodes CDR1 KGHDR and CDR2 SFDVKD. The CDR3 runs 13 residues. Trimming left V 5 bases short and J 5 bases short, with 12 bases between. Written as DNA, the CDR3 is TGTGCCACCAGTGTAAGGGGCCAGGACGAGCAGTACTTC. The encoded protein is CATSVRGQDEQYF.

This clonotype appeared many times. The gene calls are TRBV20-1 and TRBJ2-7; D uncertain. The CDR3 runs to 14 residues. V lost 4 bases and J 0 bases, leaving 13 bases between the germline ends. CDR1 and CDR2 (germline): DFQATT, SNEGSKA (reference sequence). The CDR3 region is CSAISGFASYEQYF. The CDR3 DNA reads TGCAGTGCTATTTCAGGTTTCGCCTCCTACGAGCAGTACTTC.

The chain links TRBV25-1 to TRBJ1-6, with a possible D match to TRBD1 (6 bases). V lost 2 bases to trimming and J lost 4 bases, with 9 bases between them. The CDR3 length is 15 residues. Germline lookup yields CDR1 MGHDK and CDR2 SYGVNS. The CDR3 DNA is TGTGCCAGCAGTGAAGCCCAGGGGTATAATTCACCCCTCCACTTT. Protein: CASSEAQGYNSPLHF.

This clonotype was recorded a few times. The chain employs TRBV20-1 and TRBJ1-5, with D unresolved. The CDR3 runs to 15 residues. Looked up from germline, CDR1 is DFQATT and CDR2 is SNEGSKA (reference sequence). V lost 0 bases, J lost 6 bases, and 15 bases lay in between. The DNA of the CDR3 is TGCAGTGCTAGAGATTTGCCCAGACCAGGTCAGCCCCAGCATTTT. It is translated as CSARDLPRPGQPQHF.